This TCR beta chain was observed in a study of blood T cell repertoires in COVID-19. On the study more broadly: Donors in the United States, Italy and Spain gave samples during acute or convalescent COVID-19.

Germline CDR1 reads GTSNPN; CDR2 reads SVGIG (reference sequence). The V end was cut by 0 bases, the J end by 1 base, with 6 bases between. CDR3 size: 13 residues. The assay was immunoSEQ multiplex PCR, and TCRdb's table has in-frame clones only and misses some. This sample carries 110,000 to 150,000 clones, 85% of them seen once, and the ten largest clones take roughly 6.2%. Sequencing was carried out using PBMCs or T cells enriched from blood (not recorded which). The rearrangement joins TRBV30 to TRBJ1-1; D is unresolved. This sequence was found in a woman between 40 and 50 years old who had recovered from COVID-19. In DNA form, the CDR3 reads TGTGCCTGGAGTGTAGCCGGGAACACTGAAGCTTTCTTT. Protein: CAWSVAGNTEAFF.